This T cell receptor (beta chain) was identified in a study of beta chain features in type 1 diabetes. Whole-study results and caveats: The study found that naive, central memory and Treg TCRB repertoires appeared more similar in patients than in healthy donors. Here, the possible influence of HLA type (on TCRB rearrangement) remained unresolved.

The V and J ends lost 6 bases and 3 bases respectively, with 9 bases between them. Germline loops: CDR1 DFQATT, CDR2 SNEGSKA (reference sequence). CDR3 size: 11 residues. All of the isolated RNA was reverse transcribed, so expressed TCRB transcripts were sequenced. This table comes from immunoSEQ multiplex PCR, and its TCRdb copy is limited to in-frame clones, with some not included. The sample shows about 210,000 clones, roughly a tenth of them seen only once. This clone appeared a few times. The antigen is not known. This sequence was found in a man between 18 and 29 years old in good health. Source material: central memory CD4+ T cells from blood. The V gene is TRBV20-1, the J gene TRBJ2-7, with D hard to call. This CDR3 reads CSAQNGYEQYF. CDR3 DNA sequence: TGCAGTGCCCAGAATGGCTACGAGCAGTACTTC.